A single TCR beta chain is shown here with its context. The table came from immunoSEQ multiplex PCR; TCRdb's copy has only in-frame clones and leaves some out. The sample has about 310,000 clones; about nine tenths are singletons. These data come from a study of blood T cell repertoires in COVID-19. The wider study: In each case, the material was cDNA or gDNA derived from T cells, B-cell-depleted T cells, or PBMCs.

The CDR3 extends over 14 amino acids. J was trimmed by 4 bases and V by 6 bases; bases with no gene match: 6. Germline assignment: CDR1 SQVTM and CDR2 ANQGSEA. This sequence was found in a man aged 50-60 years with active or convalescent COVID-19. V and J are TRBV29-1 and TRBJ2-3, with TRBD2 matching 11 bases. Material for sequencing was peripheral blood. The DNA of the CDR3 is TGCAGCGTCACCACTAGCGGGAGATCAGATACGCAGTATTTT. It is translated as CSVTTSGRSDTQYF.